Listed here are 17 T cell receptor beta chains from one sample, sequenced in a study of response to subunit inactivated influenza vaccine. TCRdb passed the RT-PCR reads through MiXCR, listing each CDR3 protein once. This sample has 500,000 to 600,000 distinct CDR3 sequences, with around 13% found just once. Sequenced here: PBMCs from blood, sampled roughly 47 days after vaccination. The receptor source for this set is a man aged 45-65 years who received an inactivated influenza vaccine.

This clonotype was counted between two and nine times. J is TRBJ2-1 and V is TRBV7-2; D unresolved. Looked up from germline, CDR1 is SGHTA and CDR2 is FQGNSA. V was clipped by 2 bases and J by 7 bases, with 6 bases between them. The CDR3 length is 12 residues. The CDR3 here is CASSLYVNEQFF. Here the CDR3 DNA reads TGTGCCAGCAGCTTATACGTTAATGAGCAGTTCTTC.

This chain joins TRBV5-5 and TRBJ2-7; D not resolved. Per germline, CDR1 SGHKS and CDR2 YYEKEE (reference sequence). V lost 4 bases and J lost 6, with 11 bases in between. This CDR3 is built from 12 residues. The CDR3 here is CASSLDHLEQYF. In nucleotides, the CDR3 is TGTGCCAGCAGCCTGGACCATCTCGAGCAGTACTTC.

The DNA for the CDR3 is TGCAGTGCTAGAGCATTGACTAGCGGGGCCAACACCGGGGAGCTGTTTTTT. It translates to CSARALTSGANTGELFF. The V and J genes are TRBV20-1 and TRBJ2-2, with 11 bases lining up with TRBD2. The CDR3 loop spans 17 amino acids. Unmatched junction bases numbered 6, after V lost 1 base and J lost 2 bases. In germline, CDR1 is DFQATT, CDR2 SNEGSKA (reference sequence).

The rearrangement uses TRBV6-6 and TRBJ1-2; TRBD1 matches 7 bases. This CDR3 has 11 amino acids. Losses at the gene ends were 11 bases for V and 0 bases for J; bases not matched to a gene: 0. Looked up from germline, CDR1 is MNHNY and CDR2 is SVGAGI (reference sequence). CDR3 protein: CAGTANYGYTF. In DNA form, the CDR3 reads TGTGCCGGGACAGCTAACTATGGCTACACCTTC.

CDR3 in amino acids: CASSRTGGFGYTF. DNA of the CDR3: TGTGCCAGCAGCCGGACAGGGGGTTTTGGCTACACCTTC. This sequence joins TRBV7-2 and TRBJ1-2; 10 nucleotides match TRBD1. Looked up from germline, CDR1 is SGHTA and CDR2 is FQGNSA. V trimming: 5 bases; J trimming: 7 bases; junction bases outside the gene matches: 4. The CDR3 spans 13 residues.

The rearrangement links TRBV7-3 to TRBJ1-1; 10 nucleotides line up with TRBD1. Germline V CDR1 and CDR2: SGHTA, FQGTGA. The CDR3 spans 15 residues. Trimming at V came to 5 bases and at J to 7 bases, leaving 10 bases not matched to a gene. CDR3 amino acids: CASSLRGTGVNEAFF. The CDR3 coding sequence is TGTGCCAGCAGCCTCCGCGGGACAGGGGTCAATGAAGCTTTCTTT.

This sequence joins TRBV7-3 and TRBJ2-4; D is undetermined. Germline V gives CDR1 SGHTA, CDR2 FQGTGA. Trimming pared 0 bases from V and 8 bases from J, leaving 8 bases between. This CDR3 comprises 13 residues. The CDR3 DNA follows: TGTGCCAGCAGCTTAACGATAAAGGACATTCAGTACTTC. Translated: CASSLTIKDIQYF.

The chain combines TRBV7-9 with TRBJ2-5, with D unresolved. This CDR3 has 15 amino acids. V dropped 5 bases and J dropped 0 bases, with 13 bases sitting between them. Germline-derived CDR1 and CDR2 are SEHNR and FQNEAQ (reference sequence). In DNA form, the CDR3 reads TGTGCCAGCAGCCCACCGGTCCAGGACCAAGAGACCCAGTACTTC. Its protein is CASSPPVQDQETQYF.

This clonotype was picked up a small number of times. V gene TRBV7-9 combines with J gene TRBJ1-5, with no clear D. The CDR3 has 12 amino acids. With 3 bases removed from V and 8 bases from J, the gap between germline ends came to 8 bases. Looked up from germline, CDR1 is SEHNR and CDR2 is FQNEAQ (reference sequence). CDR3 nucleotide sequence: TGTGCCAGCAGCTTCTTAAACGAGCCCCAGCATTTT. Its protein is CASSFLNEPQHF.

The V and J genes are TRBV5-5 and TRBJ2-1; possibly TRBD2 for D (6 bases). The CDR3 is 11 residues long. Trimming took off 4 bases at V and 10 bases at J, with 9 bases between the two ends. Germline CDR1 is SGHKS and CDR2 is YYEKEE (reference sequence). This chain's CDR3 is CASSREVEQFF. In nucleotides, the CDR3 is TGTGCCAGCAGCAGGGAGGTCGAGCAGTTCTTC.

J is TRBJ2-1 and V is TRBV12-3 or TRBV12-4; 8 bases fit TRBD1. V lost 6 bases and J lost 9; bases outside the gene matches: 7. CDR3 size: 13 residues. The CDR3 here is CASSRTGYSEQFF. CDR3 in DNA: TGTGCCAGCAGCCGGACAGGGTATAGTGAGCAGTTCTTC.

This clonotype was seen repeatedly, ten times or more. The genes are TRBV5-1 and TRBJ2-1; possibly TRBD2 for D (5 bases). The V gene lost 4 bases and the J gene lost 0 bases, with 8 bases spanning the gap. Germline V gene data show CDR1 as SGHRS and CDR2 as YFSETQ. The length of the CDR3 is 14 residues. The CDR3 protein is CASSQAGSYNEQFF. The CDR3 DNA reads TGCGCCAGCAGCCAGGCGGGCTCCTACAATGAGCAGTTCTTC.

This chain links TRBV9 with TRBJ2-2; 12 bases line up with TRBD2. Germline V gene sequence: CDR1 SGDLS, CDR2 YYNGEE. The CDR3 covers 15 residues. The junction had 6 bases not matched to a gene; V was cut back by 5 bases and J by 7 bases. CDR3 in DNA: TGTGCCAGCAGGCCTACTAGCGGGGGGAGCGGGGAGCTGTTTTTT. This encodes CASRPTSGGSGELFF. Looking up the rest from reference TRBV9 and TRBJ2-2 gives the full variable domain: DSGVTQTPKHLITATGQRVTLRCSPRSGDLSVYWYQQSLDQGLQFLIQYYNGEERAKGNILERFSAQQFPDLHSELNLSSLELGDSALYFCASRPTSGGSGELFFGEGSRLTVL.

This clonotype was observed at least ten times. Germline and junction disagree at one end, which may indicate a read error. V is TRBV7-9 and J is TRBJ2-3; perhaps TRBD2 as D (5 bases). Per the germline V gene, CDR1 is SEHNR and CDR2 is FQNEAQ (reference sequence). The CDR3 runs 12 residues. For the CDR3, the DNA is TGCGCCAGCAGCTTACTAGCAGATACGCAGTATTTT. It specifies CASSLLADTQYF.

The chain combines TRBV5-1 with TRBJ2-7; D not certain. Germline-derived CDR1 and CDR2 are SGHRS and YFSETQ. The CDR3 length is 14 residues. Trimming cost V 0 bases and J 0 bases, with 7 bases left between them. The CDR3 bases are TGCGCCAGCAGCTTGGGCTTACACTCCTACGAGCAGTACTTC. Residues: CASSLGLHSYEQYF.

In this sample, this clonotype turned up a few times. The V call is TRBV11-2, the J call TRBJ2-3; 12 nucleotides agree with TRBD2. With V trimmed by 5 bases and J by 0 bases, 9 bases remained unmatched. The CDR3 covers 18 residues. Looked up from germline, CDR1 is SGHAT and CDR2 is FQNNGV. The CDR3, as DNA: TGTGCCAGCAGCCGGGGACTAGCGGGCACCTCTAGCACAGATACGCAGTATTTT. As protein: CASSRGLAGTSSTDTQYF.

In its sample, this clonotype was seen a few times. J is TRBJ1-5 and V is TRBV6-5; D not certain. The germline CDR1 and CDR2 sequences are MNHEY and SVGAGI. The CDR3 has 16 amino acids. The V and J ends lost 6 bases and 1 base respectively, with 16 bases between them. CDR3 region: CASSLQRPYSNQPQHF. The DNA for the CDR3 is TGTGCCAGCAGCTTACAGCGCCCGTACAGCAATCAGCCCCAGCATTTT.